The rows below give T cell receptor beta chains drawn from one sample of a study of cytomegalovirus exposure and HLA in healthy donors. Method: immunoSEQ multiplex PCR; TCRdb's copy keeps in-frame clones and lacks some. The table records about 140,000 clones, approximately 84% of them present only once. Source material: PBMCs. These receptors were collected from a man between 25 and 39 years old in good health and CMV-seropositive. Each CDR3 is given with its conserved first and last residue. The D gene is left open where the match is weak. Size values are once, few and many counts, or a class for expanded clones, and some rows have none.

d_gene	v_gene	abundance	j_gene	CDR3nt	CDR3aa
NA	TRBV9	NA	TRBJ2-1	TGTGCCAGCAGCGAGGGACTGTACCGGGAGCAGTTCTTC	CASSEGLYREQFF
NA	TRBV5-1	NA	TRBJ2-1	TGCGCCAGCAGCTTGGGAGCAGGGGTCAATTACAATGAGCAGTTCTTC	CASSLGAGVNYNEQFF
NA	TRBV6-6	NA	TRBJ2-7	TGTGCCAGCTTGGCAGGGGGGAGCTCCTACGAGCAGTACTTC	CASLAGGSSYEQYF
NA	TRBV6-6	once	TRBJ1-1	TGTGCCAGCAGTTACGTCAGGGCTGAAGCTTTCTTT	CASSYVRAEAFF
TRBD1	TRBV19	NA	TRBJ1-4	TGTGCCAGTAGTGTGACAGGGGGTCTGGCTAATGAAAAACTGTTTTTT	CASSVTGGLANEKLFF
NA	TRBV7-2	NA	TRBJ2-7	TGTGCCAGCAGCTTAGCCGCAAGCGGCTACGAGCAGTACTTC	CASSLAASGYEQYF
NA	TRBV14	NA	TRBJ2-2	TGTGCCAGCAGCCTAATCGCAGCGAACACCGGGGAGCTGTTTTTT	CASSLIAANTGELFF
NA	TRBV7-9	NA	TRBJ1-1	TGTGCCAGCAGCTTAGTGGCCCCGGGAGCTTTCTTT	CASSLVAPGAFF
TRBD2	TRBV7-8	NA	TRBJ2-1	TGTGCCAGCAGCTTCTCCAAAGCGGGAGGCCACAATGAGCAGTTCTTC	CASSFSKAGGHNEQFF
TRBD1	TRBV7-6	NA	TRBJ1-3	TGTGCCAGCAGCGACAGGGCCTCTGGAAACACCATATATTTT	CASSDRASGNTIYF
NA	TRBV27	NA	TRBJ2-5	TGTGCCAGCAGTCCGAGGCAGGGGCTCATACAAGAGACCCAGTACTTC	CASSPRQGLIQETQYF
TRBD1	TRBV6-6	NA	TRBJ1-1	TGTGCCAGCAGTCTCTTCGGGACAGACACTGAAGCTTTCTTT	CASSLFGTDTEAFF
NA	TRBV5-1	NA	TRBJ1-4	TGCGCCAGCAGCTTGGGAGGTTTCAATGAAAAACTGTTTTTT	CASSLGGFNEKLFF
NA	TRBV10-1	NA	TRBJ2-3	TGCGCCAGCAGCCGGACAGACACCACAGATACGCAGTATTTT	CASSRTDTTDTQYF
NA	TRBV21-1	NA	TRBJ2-5	TGTGCCAGCAGCTTCGGGGGGGGACAGGGGGAAGAGACCCAGTACTTC	CASSFGGGQGEETQYF
TRBD2	TRBV6-1	NA	TRBJ2-2	TGTGCCAGCAGTGAACGGGAGGGGGGGGCGAACACCGGGGAGCTGTTTTTT	CASSEREGGANTGELFF
NA	TRBV7-2	NA	TRBJ2-1	TGTGCCAGCAGCTTACAGGGTTCCTCCTACAATGAGCAGTTCTTC	CASSLQGSSYNEQFF
NA	TRBV5-1	NA	TRBJ1-4	TGCGCCAGCAGCCCCGGACAGAGCCCAACTAATGAAAAACTGTTTTTT	CASSPGQSPTNEKLFF
NA	TRBV18	many	TRBJ2-1	TGTGCCAGCTCACCACGGCTAGACAATGAGCAGTTCTTC	CASSPRLDNEQFF
NA	TRBV6-5	NA	TRBJ1-1	TGTGCCAGCAGTTCTCCCTCGGGTAGGAACACTGAAGCTTTCTTT	CASSSPSGRNTEAFF
NA	TRBV6-6	NA	TRBJ2-7	TGTGCCAGCCGGGACACCTCCTACGAGCAGTACTTC	CASRDTSYEQYF
NA	TRBV5-1	NA	TRBJ1-1	TGCGCCAGCAGCTTGGTGGCAGATATGAACACTGAAGCTTTCTTT	CASSLVADMNTEAFF
NA	TRBV2	NA	TRBJ2-3	TGTGCCAGTGGCCGGGGGGCTAGCACAGATACGCAGTATTTT	CASGRGASTDTQYF
TRBD1	TRBV5-1	NA	TRBJ1-1	TGCGCCAGCAGCCTTCCCCCGACAGGGGACACTGAAGCTTTCTTT	CASSLPPTGDTEAFF
NA	TRBV7-2	NA	TRBJ1-1	TGTGCCAGCAGCTCCGCCCATGGGCCGAACACTGAAGCTTTCTTT	CASSSAHGPNTEAFF
NA	TRBV10-1	few	TRBJ1-1	TGCGCCAGCAGTGCGGAGCTCATGAACACTGAAGCTTTCTTT	CASSAELMNTEAFF
NA	TRBV25-1	NA	TRBJ2-3	TGTGCCATCTTAGTCGGAGATACGCAGTATTTT	CAILVGDTQYF
NA	TRBV7-3	NA	TRBJ1-4	TGTGCCAGCAGCCCTGGAGCTAATGAAAAACTGTTTTTT	CASSPGANEKLFF
TRBD1	TRBV19	NA	TRBJ1-1	TGTGCCAGTAGTCCCTCTGACAGGGGAGTCGCTGAAGCTTTCTTT	CASSPSDRGVAEAFF
TRBD1	TRBV25-1	NA	TRBJ1-1	TGTGCCAGCAGTGATTGGACGGGACAGGGAGCTTTCTTT	CASSDWTGQGAFF
TRBD1	TRBV5-4	NA	TRBJ1-2	TGTGCCAGCAGCGTGGGACAGGGCAAAGGCTACACCTTC	CASSVGQGKGYTF
NA	TRBV6-5	NA	TRBJ1-6	TGTGCCAGCAGTTACATACAAGGAGCCTTCTCACCCCTCCACTTT	CASSYIQGAFSPLHF
NA	TRBV5-1	NA	TRBJ1-1	TGCGCCAGCATTGCGGACACCAACACTGAAGCTTTCTTT	CASIADTNTEAFF
NA	TRBV7-3	NA	TRBJ1-2	TGTGCCAGCAGCCCCACGTGGGGGGGCGGCTACACCTTC	CASSPTWGGGYTF
NA	TRBV28	few	TRBJ1-1	TGTGCCACTGGTCCAGGGAACACTGAAGCTTTCTTT	CATGPGNTEAFF
NA	TRBV6-1	NA	TRBJ1-5	TGTGCCAGCAGTGAAGGGCAGGGCTGGGTTCAGCCCCAGCATTTT	CASSEGQGWVQPQHF
NA	TRBV2	NA	TRBJ2-5	TGTGCCAGCAACCAGTACCAAGAGACCCAGTACTTC	CASNQYQETQYF
NA	TRBV7-8	many	TRBJ1-1	TGTGCCAGCAGCTTAGAATCCCGGGACACTGAAGCTTTCTTT	CASSLESRDTEAFF
NA	TRBV5-6	few	TRBJ2-3	TGTGCCAGCAGCTTGGGGCCCGGGGATACGCAGTATTTT	CASSLGPGDTQYF
TRBD1	TRBV7-6	NA	TRBJ2-7	TGTGCCAGCAGCTACGACAGGGGCGGCGAGCAGTACTTC	CASSYDRGGEQYF
TRBD2	TRBV5-1	few	TRBJ2-7	TGCGCCAGCAGCTCATTTCGGACTAGCGGATCCTACGAGCAGTACTTC	CASSSFRTSGSYEQYF
NA	TRBV7-9	NA	TRBJ1-2	TGTGCCAGCAGCTTCGTAGCAGGGAACCCCTATGGCTACACCTTC	CASSFVAGNPYGYTF
TRBD1	TRBV9	NA	TRBJ2-2	TGTGCCAGCAGCGGACCCGGACCCCCGGGACAGGGATTTGGGGAGCTGTTTTTT	CASSGPGPPGQGFGELFF
TRBD1	TRBV6-6	few	TRBJ2-7	TGTGCCAGCAGCTGGGGACAGGGGGCCAGCGAGCAGTACTTC	CASSWGQGASEQYF
NA	TRBV11-2	few	TRBJ1-1	TGTGCCAGCAGCCTTGGTTATGGGGAGAGGGACACTGAAGCTTTCTTT	CASSLGYGERDTEAFF
NA	TRBV4-2	NA	TRBJ2-1	TGTGCCAGCAGCCATGCAAGAGGCTTATTCAATGAGCAGTTCTTC	CASSHARGLFNEQFF
TRBD1	TRBV9	NA	TRBJ2-5	TGTGCCAGCAGCGGAGGGACAGTTTATGGAGAGACCCAGTACTTC	CASSGGTVYGETQYF
NA	TRBV4-1	NA	TRBJ1-1	TGCGCCAGCAGCCAAGTGATGGTGCCTCGGCTAGACACTGAAGCTTTCTTT	CASSQVMVPRLDTEAFF
NA	TRBV7-2	NA	TRBJ2-7	TGTGCCAGCAGCCCCTACGCTGGGCAGTTTAGCTCCTACGAGCAGTACTTC	CASSPYAGQFSSYEQYF
TRBD2	TRBV5-5	few	TRBJ2-7	TGTGCCAGCAGCTCGGGACTAGCGGGACACGAGCAGTACTTC	CASSSGLAGHEQYF
NA	TRBV9	few	TRBJ2-7	TGTGCCAGCAGCGGGAGGGACAGTGTAACCTACGAGCAGTACTTC	CASSGRDSVTYEQYF